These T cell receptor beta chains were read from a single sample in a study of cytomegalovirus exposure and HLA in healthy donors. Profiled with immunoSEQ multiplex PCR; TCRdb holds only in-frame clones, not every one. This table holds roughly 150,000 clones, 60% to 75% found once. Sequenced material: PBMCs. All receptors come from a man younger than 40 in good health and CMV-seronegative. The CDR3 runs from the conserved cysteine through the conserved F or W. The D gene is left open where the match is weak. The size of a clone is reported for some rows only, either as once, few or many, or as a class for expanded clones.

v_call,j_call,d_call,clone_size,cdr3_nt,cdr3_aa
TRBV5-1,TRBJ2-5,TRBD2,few,TGCGCCAGCAGCTTGGGGGGGACTAGCGGAGAGACCCAGTACTTC,CASSLGGTSGETQYF
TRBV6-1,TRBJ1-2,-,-,TGTGCCAGCAGTGAAGAAGCAGGGTCCTATGGCTACACCTTC,CASSEEAGSYGYTF
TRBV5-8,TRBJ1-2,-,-,TGTGCCAGCAGCTTGACGGAGAGCATGGGCTACACCTTC,CASSLTESMGYTF
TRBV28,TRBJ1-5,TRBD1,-,TGTGCCAGCAGGCCGGGACAGGGCGTTTACCAGCCCCAGCATTTT,CASRPGQGVYQPQHF
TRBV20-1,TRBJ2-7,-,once,TGCAGTGCTAGTGGCACCTACGAGCAGTACTTC,CSASGTYEQYF
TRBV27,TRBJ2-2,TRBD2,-,TGTGCCAGCAGTCCCCGGGGGGCTAGCGGGCTTGGGACCGGGGAGCTGTTTTTT,CASSPRGASGLGTGELFF
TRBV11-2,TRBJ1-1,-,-,TGTGCCAGCAGCCCAGGGATGCCTGAAGCTTTCTTT,CASSPGMPEAFF
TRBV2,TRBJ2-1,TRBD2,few,TGTGCCAGCAGTGTCTTACTAGCGGGGGGGAATGAGCAGTTCTTC,CASSVLLAGGNEQFF
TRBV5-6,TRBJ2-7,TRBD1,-,TGTGCCAGCAGCAGCGATAGGACAGGGAAAAGTAGGCAGTACTTC,CASSSDRTGKSRQYF
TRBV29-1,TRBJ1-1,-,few,TGCAGCGTTCTGCGGGTGAACACTGAAGCTTTCTTT,CSVLRVNTEAFF
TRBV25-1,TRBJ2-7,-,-,TGTGCCAGCAGTTCCCGACCGAACTACGAGCAGTACTTC,CASSSRPNYEQYF
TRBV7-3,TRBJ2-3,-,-,TGTGCCAGCAGCTTAGCAGGGCACACAGATACGCAGTATTTT,CASSLAGHTDTQYF
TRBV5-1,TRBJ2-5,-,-,TGCGCCAGTGGGATGGGACTGGGGGATATGGAGCAGTACTTC,CASGMGLGDMEQYF
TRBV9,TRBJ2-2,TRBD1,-,TGTGCCAGCAGCGATAGTAGGGGGCCAACCGGGGAGCTGTTTTTT,CASSDSRGPTGELFF
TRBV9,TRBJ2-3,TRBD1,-,TGTGCCAGCAGCATTGAAGGGGGACAGAGCACAGATACGCAGTATTTT,CASSIEGGQSTDTQYF
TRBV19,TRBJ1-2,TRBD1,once,TGTGCCAGTACCCCCTCCACAGGGGGTGGCGGTGGCTACACCTTC,CASTPSTGGGGGYTF
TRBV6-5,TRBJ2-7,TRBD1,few,TGTGCCAGCAGTCGGACAGGACTCTCCTACGAGCAGTACTTC,CASSRTGLSYEQYF
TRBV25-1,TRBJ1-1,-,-,TGTGCCAGCTACCTAAGTCCCGGGGAGGCTTTCTTT,CASYLSPGEAFF
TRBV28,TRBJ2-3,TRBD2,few,TGTGCCAGCAGTTTAGGGTTACTAGCGGGAGGGCCCCGAGGAGCTTCGTCTAGCACAGATACGCAGTATTTT,CASSLGLLAGGPRGASSSTDTQYF
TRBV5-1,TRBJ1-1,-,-,TGCGCCAGCAGCTTTCTCGGCACTGAAGCTTTCTTT,CASSFLGTEAFF
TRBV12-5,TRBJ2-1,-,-,TGTGCTAGTGGTTTGGGGCCCGGCGGAGAGCAGTTCTTC,CASGLGPGGEQFF
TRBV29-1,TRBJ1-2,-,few,TGCAGCGTTGAAGATAGGGAGCACTATGGCTACACCTTC,CSVEDREHYGYTF
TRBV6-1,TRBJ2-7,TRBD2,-,TGTGCCAGCATTCGGTCTCCGGGGGGTTACGAGCAGTACTTC,CASIRSPGGYEQYF
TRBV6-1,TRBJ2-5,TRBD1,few,TGTGCCAGCAGTGATCCGGACAGGGGGACGGAGACCCAGTACTTC,CASSDPDRGTETQYF
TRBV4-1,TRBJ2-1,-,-,TGCGCCAGCAGCCAAGATCTGATCATCTCCCGCTCGGGGGAGCAGTTCTTC,CASSQDLIISRSGEQFF
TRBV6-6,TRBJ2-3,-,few,TGTGCCAGCCGCACGCGGATGAGCGCAGATACGCAGTATTTT,CASRTRMSADTQYF
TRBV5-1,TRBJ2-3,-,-,TGCGCCAGCAGCTTGGGGGCAGGCACAGATACGCAGTATTTT,CASSLGAGTDTQYF
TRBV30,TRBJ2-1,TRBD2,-,TGTGCCTGGAGACTAGCGGGGTCCAGCTCCTACAATGAGCAGTTCTTC,CAWRLAGSSSYNEQFF
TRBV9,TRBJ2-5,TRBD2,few,TGTGCCAGCAGCCCGGGAGGAGCGGGGGGCCAAGAGACCCAGTACTTC,CASSPGGAGGQETQYF
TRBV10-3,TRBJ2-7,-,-,TGTGCCATCAGCTATCCAGGGGACGGTGAAAGCTCCTACGAGCAGTACTTC,CAISYPGDGESSYEQYF
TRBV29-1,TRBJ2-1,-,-,TGCAGCTCTGAGATGCCCTACAATGAGCAGTTCTTC,CSSEMPYNEQFF
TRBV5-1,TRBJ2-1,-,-,TGCGCCAGCAGCGCGGGCCAGAACAATGAGCAGTTCTTC,CASSAGQNNEQFF
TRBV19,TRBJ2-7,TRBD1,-,TGTGCCAGTAGTAACACAGGGGACGAGCAGTACTTC,CASSNTGDEQYF
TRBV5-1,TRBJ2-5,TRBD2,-,TGCGCCAGCAGCTACTCAGGGACTAGCCCAGGGACCCAGTACTTC,CASSYSGTSPGTQYF
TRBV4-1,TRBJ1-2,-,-,TGCGCCAGCAGCCAAGAGAGGACGGAGATAGGAGGGAGGGGCTACACCTTC,CASSQERTEIGGRGYTF
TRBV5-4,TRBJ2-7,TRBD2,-,TGTGCCAGCAGCCCCGGGACTAGCGGGAAGGTGGGGAGAGGAGAGCAGTACTTC,CASSPGTSGKVGRGEQYF
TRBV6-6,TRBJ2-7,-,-,TGTGCCAGCAGTTTCCTATACGAGCAGTACTTC,CASSFLYEQYF
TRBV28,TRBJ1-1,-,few,TGTGCCAGCAGTTTCCAGAACATGAACACTGAAGCTTTCTTT,CASSFQNMNTEAFF
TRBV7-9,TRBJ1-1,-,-,TGTTCCAGCAGCTCCGATTCGGGTAAAATGAACACTGAAGCTTTCTTT,CSSSSDSGKMNTEAFF
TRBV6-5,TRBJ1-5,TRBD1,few,TGTGCCAGCACCCCAACAGGGGAGAGCAATCAGCCCCAGCATTTT,CASTPTGESNQPQHF
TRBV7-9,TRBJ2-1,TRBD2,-,TGTGCCAGCAGCCCCGGGACTAGCGGATACAATGAGCAGTTCTTC,CASSPGTSGYNEQFF
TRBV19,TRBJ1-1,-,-,TGTGCCAGTAGTGACAGGAAAAACACTGAAGCTTTCTTT,CASSDRKNTEAFF
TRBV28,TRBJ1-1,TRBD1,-,TGTGCCAGCAGCTCGACAGGGGGCGCATCCGAAGCTTTCTTT,CASSSTGGASEAFF
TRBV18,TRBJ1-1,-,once,TGTGCCAGCTCGCCCGGGTCTACTGAAGCTTTCTTT,CASSPGSTEAFF
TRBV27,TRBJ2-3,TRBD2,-,TGTGCCAGCAGGCGGACTAGCCAAGATACGCAGTATTTT,CASRRTSQDTQYF
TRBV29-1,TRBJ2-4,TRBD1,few,TGCAGCGTTTTGGACAGGGGAAAAAACATTCAGTACTTC,CSVLDRGKNIQYF
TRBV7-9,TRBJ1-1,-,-,TGTGCCAGCACCCCTTACGGGGGGAACACTGAAGCTTTCTTT,CASTPYGGNTEAFF
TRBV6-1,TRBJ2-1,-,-,TGTGCCAGTGAACTTTGGACAGACAATGAGCAGTTCTTC,CASELWTDNEQFF
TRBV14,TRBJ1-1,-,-,TGTGCCAGCAGCCAGGAAGGGAGGAGCGGGGAAGCTTTCTTT,CASSQEGRSGEAFF
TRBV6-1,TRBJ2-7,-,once,TGTGCCAGCAGTGAAAGGGAGGGGGGGTGGTTCTCCTACGAGCAGTACTTC,CASSEREGGWFSYEQYF